A single sample is the source of the 24 T cell receptor beta chains below, sequenced in a study of response to subunit inactivated influenza vaccine (dated by TCRdb to the late 2010s). Library construction relied on RT-PCR. The listed sequencing device is Illumina HiSeq 2500. TCRdb reran the public reads through fastp at Q25 and MiXCR, keeping productive beta chains. Rows with one shared CDR3 protein collapse into an entry with the most common genes and DNA. For this sample the table gives approximately 500,000 distinct CDR3 sequences, of which approximately 14% were detected only once. Together, the top ten hold 11% of the sample. Sample: PBMCs from blood, taken 12 days after vaccination. All receptors derive from a man between 50 and 59 years old who received an inactivated influenza vaccine. Donor details come from another sample of the same person, matched by shared clones.

This clonotype was counted a few times. The chain couples TRBV20-1 to TRBJ2-7; TRBD2 matches at 8 bases. The CDR3 length is 15 residues. Trimming removed 8 bases from V and 6 bases from J; junction bases left unmatched: 18. CDR1 DFQATT and CDR2 SNEGSKA come from the germline V gene (reference sequence). Here the CDR3 reads CSTRSTGGRYLEQYF. The DNA of the CDR3 is TGCAGTACCAGATCCACGGGGGGGCGATATCTCGAGCAGTACTTC.

The chain's CDR3 is CASSEVWGGNQPQHF. Written as DNA, the CDR3 is TGTGCCAGCAGTGAAGTCTGGGGTGGCAATCAGCCCCAGCATTTT. The chain has TRBV6-1 and TRBJ1-5, with unresolved D. In germline, CDR1 is MNHNS, CDR2 SASEGT. The CDR3 length is 15 residues. Trimming pared 1 base from V and 2 bases from J, leaving 9 bases between.

The rearrangement joins TRBV12-3 or TRBV12-4 to TRBJ2-1; tentatively, D is TRBD1 (6 bases). This CDR3 is built from 14 residues. V dropped 7 bases and J dropped 8 bases, with 18 bases sitting between them. The CDR3: CASTTRAGAHEQFF. CDR3 DNA: TGTGCCAGCACCACGCGGGCAGGGGCCCATGAGCAGTTCTTC.

This clonotype turned up a few times. This chain connects TRBV5-1 to TRBJ2-1, with 7 bases that match TRBD2. Trimming at V came to 4 bases and at J to 3 bases, leaving 10 bases not matched to a gene. The CDR3 contains 16 residues. Germline CDR1 and CDR2: SGHRS and YFSETQ. The DNA of the CDR3 is TGCGCCAGCAGCCCGGGGACTACCGGATACTACAATGAGCAGTTCTTC. Translating gives CASSPGTTGYYNEQFF. The whole variable domain, filled in from reference TRBV5-1 and TRBJ2-1, reads KAGVTQTPRYLIKTRGQQVTLSCSPISGHRSVSWYQQTPGQGLQFLFEYFSETQRNKGNFPGRFSGRQFSNSRSEMNVSTLELGDSALYLCASSPGTTGYYNEQFFGPGTRLTVL.

This chain joins TRBV11-2 and TRBJ1-4; TRBD1 matches at 9 bases. Germline CDR1 SGHAT, CDR2 FQNNGV. CDR3 length: 18 residues. V trimming: 5 bases; J trimming: 8 bases; junction bases outside the gene matches: 18. The CDR3 DNA sequence: TGTGCCAGCAGCCGCTACGGTCCGCTACAGGGGGCAGGCGAAAAACTGTTTTTT. Its protein product is CASSRYGPLQGAGEKLFF.

This sequence joins TRBV29-1 and TRBJ2-1; 8 positions match TRBD1. The J segment lost 1 base and the V segment lost 7 bases, leaving 9 bases of the junction unmatched. This CDR3 comprises 15 residues. Germline values: CDR1 SQVTM, CDR2 ANQGSEA. CDR3 DNA sequence: TGCAGCGGACAGGGGTTAGGTTGGTCCTACAATGAGCAGTTCTTC. It yields the protein CSGQGLGWSYNEQFF.

The J gene is TRBJ1-2, the V gene TRBV3-1; D not certain. This CDR3 spans 13 amino acids. The germline V gene encodes CDR1 LGHDT and CDR2 YNNKEL (reference sequence). Trimming cost V 6 bases and J 3 bases, with 11 bases left between them. CDR3 sequence: CASSRDAYYGYTF. The CDR3 region has the DNA TGTGCCAGCAGTCGAGACGCTTACTATGGCTACACCTTC.

The V call is TRBV5-1, the J call TRBJ1-1; no definite D call. Germline-derived CDR1 and CDR2 are SGHRS and YFSETQ. The CDR3 covers 15 residues. The V and J ends lost 0 bases and 5 bases respectively, with 14 bases between them. The CDR3 bases are TGCGCCAGCAGCTTGGCCGGTTTACGAAGTACTGAAGCTTTCTTT. This sequence encodes CASSLAGLRSTEAFF.

The rearrangement links TRBV29-1 to TRBJ2-5; possible D gene TRBD2, 5 bases. The V end was cut by 7 bases, the J end by 3 bases, with 15 bases between. This CDR3 is built from 13 residues. The germline gives CDR1 SQVTM, CDR2 ANQGSEA. The CDR3 sequence is CSAGLGQEETQYF. CDR3 bases: TGCAGCGCGGGGTTAGGGCAGGAAGAGACCCAGTACTTC. The whole variable domain, filled in from reference TRBV29-1 and TRBJ2-5, reads SAVISQKPSRDICQRGTSLTIQCQVDSQVTMMFWYRQQPGQSLTLIATANQGSEATYESGFVIDKFPISRPNLTFSTLTVSNMSPEDSSIYLCSAGLGQEETQYFGPGTRLLVL.

This clonotype was picked up a small number of times. The rearrangement joins TRBV5-6 to TRBJ2-3; TRBD1 agrees at 9 bases. The CDR3 runs 17 residues. Germline lookup yields CDR1 SGHDT and CDR2 YYEEEE. J gave up 4 bases and V 4 bases, and 13 bases lay outside the gene matches. For the CDR3, the DNA is TGTGCCAGCAGCCGGGACAGGGAAGGCCTAGGTGCAGATACGCAGTATTTT. This sequence encodes CASSRDREGLGADTQYF.

This clonotype turned up a few times. The J gene is TRBJ2-2, the V gene TRBV24-1; TRBD2 aligns across 9 bases. V was clipped by 10 bases and J by 1 base; unmatched bases: 18. Germline V gene lookup returns CDR1 KGHDR and CDR2 SFDVKD. CDR3 length equals 19 residues. The DNA of the CDR3 is TGTGCCACTCGCGATAGCGGGGGTCGCTCAAGAAGGAACACCGGGGAGCTGTTTTTT. It translates to CATRDSGGRSRRNTGELFF.

The CDR3 here is CASSLSVVGELFF. In DNA, the CDR3 is TGTGCCAGCAGTTTATCCGTGGTCGGGGAGCTGTTTTTT. The V gene is TRBV28, the J gene TRBJ2-2, with D unclear. V was pared by 1 base and J by 7 bases, with 7 bases between. The CDR3 contains 13 residues. Germline CDR1 MDHEN, CDR2 SYDVKM.

The chain recombines TRBV2 with TRBJ2-3; 7 nucleotides align to TRBD1. The CDR3 has 16 amino acids. J was trimmed by 3 bases and V by 4 bases; bases with no gene match: 10. CDR1 and CDR2 from the germline V gene are SNHLY and FYNNEI. CDR3 region: CASSVPGQYFTDTQYF. The CDR3 bases are TGTGCCAGCAGTGTACCGGGACAGTATTTTACAGATACGCAGTATTTT.

The rearrangement uses TRBV28 and TRBJ2-7; 9 bases are a match to TRBD2. Germline V gene data show CDR1 as MDHEN and CDR2 as SYDVKM. V shed 7 bases, J shed 0 bases, and the junction held 4 bases outside the gene matches. This CDR3 is 14 amino acids long. CDR3 in amino acids: CASKSGGSSYEQYF. CDR3 in DNA: TGTGCCAGCAAGAGCGGGGGGAGCTCCTACGAGCAGTACTTC.

This clonotype was recorded a few times. This sequence joins TRBV20-1 and TRBJ2-1; 11 nucleotides match TRBD2. CDR1 is DFQATT, CDR2 SNEGSKA, per germline (reference sequence). The CDR3 length is 15 residues. Trimming took 3 bases from V and 8 from J; bases not matched to a gene: 9. As DNA, the CDR3 is TGCAGTGCTAGTAAAACTAGCGGGAGTCAGGATGAGCAGTTCTTC. Its protein product is CSASKTSGSQDEQFF.

This clonotype came up many times. The V call is TRBV13, the J call TRBJ2-7, with 10 bases aligning to TRBD2. V was pared by 3 bases and J by 6 bases, with 5 bases of the junction left unmatched. Germline V gene sequence: CDR1 PRHDT, CDR2 FYEKMQ (reference sequence). The CDR3 has 14 residues. The CDR3 DNA reads as TGTGCCAGCAGCTTTAGCGGGAGGTCTCTCGAGCAGTACTTC. Protein sequence: CASSFSGRSLEQYF.

This clonotype was seen only a few times. CDR3 in amino acids: CASSPGGPGNTIYF. The CDR3 nucleotides are TGTGCCAGCTCACCGGGGGGGCCTGGAAACACCATATATTTT. The chain has TRBV18 and TRBJ1-3, with D possibly matching TRBD1 (6 bases). This CDR3 spans 14 amino acids. Germline CDR1 KGHSH, CDR2 LQKENI. The V gene lost 3 bases and the J gene lost 2 bases, with 8 bases spanning the gap.

The V call is TRBV4-2, the J call TRBJ2-3; TRBD1 aligns across 9 bases. V lost 3 bases, J lost 2 bases, and 3 bases stayed unmatched. The CDR3 covers 15 residues. The germline CDR1 and CDR2 sequences are LGHNA and YNFKEQ. CDR3 residues: CASSQRDRVTDTQYF. CDR3 nucleotides: TGTGCCAGCAGCCAGAGGGACAGGGTCACAGATACGCAGTATTTT.

The sample holds a few counts of this clonotype. V is TRBV20-1 and J is TRBJ1-2, with 11 bases that match TRBD1. The CDR3 contains 15 residues. Germline V gene data show CDR1 as DFQATT and CDR2 as SNEGSKA (reference sequence). The junction had 8 bases not matched to a gene; V was cut back by 5 bases and J by 3 bases. CDR3 DNA sequence: TGCAGTGCTGGGGGGACAGGGGGAGCCTACTATGGCTACACCTTC. It codes for CSAGGTGGAYYGYTF.

This clonotype was observed at least ten times. This chain uses TRBV7-2 with TRBJ1-2; TRBD1 is a possible D gene (6 bases). The V gene lost 4 bases and the J gene lost 5 bases, with 11 bases spanning the gap. The CDR3 consists of 13 residues. The germline V gene has CDR1 SGHTA and CDR2 FQGNSA. CDR3: CASSSGTLYGYTF. For the CDR3, the DNA is TGTGCCAGCAGCTCCGGGACACTTTATGGCTACACCTTC.

The genes are TRBV6-2 or TRBV6-3 and TRBJ2-1; D uncertain. Germline values: CDR1 MNHEY, CDR2 SVGEGT. CDR3 length: 14 residues. The V and J ends lost 0 bases and 6 bases respectively, with 9 bases between them. CDR3 sequence reads: CASSYSRRSNEQFF. The CDR3 DNA reads as TGTGCCAGCAGTTACTCAAGAAGGAGCAATGAGCAGTTCTTC.

In this sample, this clonotype turned up many times. The J gene is TRBJ2-2, the V gene TRBV11-2, with D perhaps matching TRBD1 (6 bases). The CDR3 spans 15 residues. The germline CDR1 and CDR2 sequences are SGHAT and FQNNGV. Trimming removed 4 bases at V and 0 bases at J, with 9 bases between. As DNA, the CDR3 is TGTGCCAGCAGCTGGGCAGGGGCGAACACCGGGGAGCTGTTTTTT. Translating gives CASSWAGANTGELFF.

The chain couples TRBV10-1 to TRBJ2-7; TRBD1 agrees at 7 bases. CDR1 and CDR2 from the germline V gene are WNHNN and SYGVQD (reference sequence). V was pared by 5 bases and J by 8 bases, with 3 bases of the junction left unmatched. The length of the CDR3 is 11 residues. CDR3 sequence (DNA): TGCGCCAGCAGTCCGGACAGGAAGCAGTACTTC. Amino acid sequence: CASSPDRKQYF.

This clonotype showed up many times. The genes are TRBV6-2 or TRBV6-3 and TRBJ2-5; a possible D gene is TRBD1 (6 bases). The CDR3 is 15 residues long. CDR1 and CDR2 from the germline V gene are MNHEY and SVGEGT. V lost 2 bases, J lost 4 bases, and 14 bases lay in between. CDR3 loop: CASSYLTGLRETQYF. The DNA of the CDR3 is TGTGCCAGCAGTTACCTTACAGGGTTGAGAGAGACCCAGTACTTC.